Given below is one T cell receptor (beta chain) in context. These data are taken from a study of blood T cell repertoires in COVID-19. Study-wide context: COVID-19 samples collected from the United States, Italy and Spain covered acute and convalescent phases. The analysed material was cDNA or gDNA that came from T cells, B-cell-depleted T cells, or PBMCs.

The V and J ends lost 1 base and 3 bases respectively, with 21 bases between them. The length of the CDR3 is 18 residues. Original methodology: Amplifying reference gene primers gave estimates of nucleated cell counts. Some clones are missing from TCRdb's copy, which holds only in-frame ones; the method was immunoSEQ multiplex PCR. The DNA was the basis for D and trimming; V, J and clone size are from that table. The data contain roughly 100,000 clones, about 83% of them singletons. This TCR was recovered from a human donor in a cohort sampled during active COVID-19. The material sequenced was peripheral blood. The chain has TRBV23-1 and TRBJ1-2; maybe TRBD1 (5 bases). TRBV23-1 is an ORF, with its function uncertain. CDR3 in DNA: TGCGCCAGCAGTCAATGGGAGGATAGGGGCAGGCCCTACTATGGCTACACCTTC. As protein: CASSQWEDRGRPYYGYTF.